This T cell receptor (beta chain) was sequenced in a study of cytomegalovirus exposure and HLA in healthy donors. The protocol was immunoSEQ multiplex PCR, while the TCRdb copy is restricted to in-frame clones and leaves out a portion. Of about 170,000 clones in the sample, roughly nine tenths were seen once. This CDR3 contains 12 residues. V lost 5 bases, J lost 4 bases, and 5 bases lay in between. From germline, CDR1 is MNHNS and CDR2 SASEGT. The TCR originated in a woman between 25 and 40 years old in good health and CMV-seronegative. The J gene is TRBJ2-2, the V gene TRBV6-1; D remains unclear. Sequencing was carried out using PBMCs. The CDR3 DNA follows: TGTGCCAGCAGTCACGGCACCGGGGAGCTGTTTTTT. Translated: CASSHGTGELFF.